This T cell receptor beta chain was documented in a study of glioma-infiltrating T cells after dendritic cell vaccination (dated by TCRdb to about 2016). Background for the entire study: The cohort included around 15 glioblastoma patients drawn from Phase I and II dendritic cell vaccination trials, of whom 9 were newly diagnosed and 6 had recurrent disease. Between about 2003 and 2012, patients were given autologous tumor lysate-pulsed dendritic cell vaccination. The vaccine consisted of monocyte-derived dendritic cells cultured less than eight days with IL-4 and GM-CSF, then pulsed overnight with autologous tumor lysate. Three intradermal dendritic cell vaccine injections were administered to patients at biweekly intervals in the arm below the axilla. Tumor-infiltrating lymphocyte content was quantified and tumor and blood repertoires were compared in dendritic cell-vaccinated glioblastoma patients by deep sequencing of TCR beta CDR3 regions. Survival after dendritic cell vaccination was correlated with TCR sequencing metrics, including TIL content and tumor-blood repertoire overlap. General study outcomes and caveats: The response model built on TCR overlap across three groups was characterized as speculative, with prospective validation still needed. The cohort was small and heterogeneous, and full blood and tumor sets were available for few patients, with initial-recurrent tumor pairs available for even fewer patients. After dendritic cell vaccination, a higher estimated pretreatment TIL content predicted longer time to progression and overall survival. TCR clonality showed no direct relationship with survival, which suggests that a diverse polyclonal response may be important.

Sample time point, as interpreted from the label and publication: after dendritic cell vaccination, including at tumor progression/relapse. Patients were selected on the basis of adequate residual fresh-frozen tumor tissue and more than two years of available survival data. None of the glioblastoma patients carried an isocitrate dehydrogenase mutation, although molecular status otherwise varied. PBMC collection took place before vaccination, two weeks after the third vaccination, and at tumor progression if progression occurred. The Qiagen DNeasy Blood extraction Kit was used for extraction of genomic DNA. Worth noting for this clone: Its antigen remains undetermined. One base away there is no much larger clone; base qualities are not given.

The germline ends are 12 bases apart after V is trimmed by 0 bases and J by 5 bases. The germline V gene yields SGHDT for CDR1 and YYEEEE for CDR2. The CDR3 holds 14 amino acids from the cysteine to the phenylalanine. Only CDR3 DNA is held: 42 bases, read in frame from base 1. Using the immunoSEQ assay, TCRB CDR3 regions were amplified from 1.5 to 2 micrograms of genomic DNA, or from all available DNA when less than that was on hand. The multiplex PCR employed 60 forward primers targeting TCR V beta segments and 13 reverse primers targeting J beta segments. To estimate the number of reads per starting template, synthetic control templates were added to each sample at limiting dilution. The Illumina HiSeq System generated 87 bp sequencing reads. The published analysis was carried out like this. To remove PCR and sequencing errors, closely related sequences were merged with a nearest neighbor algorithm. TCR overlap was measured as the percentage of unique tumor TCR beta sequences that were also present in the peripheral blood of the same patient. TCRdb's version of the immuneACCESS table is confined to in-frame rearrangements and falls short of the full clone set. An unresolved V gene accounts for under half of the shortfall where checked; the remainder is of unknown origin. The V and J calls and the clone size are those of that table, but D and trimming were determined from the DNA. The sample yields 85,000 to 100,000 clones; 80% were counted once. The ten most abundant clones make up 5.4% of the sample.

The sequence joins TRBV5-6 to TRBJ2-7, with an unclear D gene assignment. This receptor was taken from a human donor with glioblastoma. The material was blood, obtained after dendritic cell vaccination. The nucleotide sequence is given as TGTGCCAGCAGCTTGGTCCCAGGTACACACGAGCAGTACTTC. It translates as CASSLVPGTHEQYF. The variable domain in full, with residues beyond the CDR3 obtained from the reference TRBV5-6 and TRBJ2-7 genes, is DAGVTQSPTHLIKTRGQQVTLRCSPKSGHDTVSWYQQALGQGPQFIFQYYEEEERQRGNFPDRFSGHQFPNYSSELNVNALLLGDSALYLCASSLVPGTHEQYFGPGTRLTVT.